Sequencing of this TCR beta chain was carried out in a study of low-dose radiotherapy and immunotherapy resistance in tumors. V dropped 6 bases and J dropped 0 bases, with 12 bases sitting between them. Germline V CDR1 and CDR2: LNHDA, SQIVND (reference sequence). The CDR3 consists of 15 residues. A roughly 22-cycle PCR with a constant-region primer and V-primer adapter amplified TCRs. TCRdb re-called the reads through MiXCR, storing one row per CDR3 protein. Found here are some 52,000 distinct CDR3 sequences, around 33% of them singletons; the top ten hold 8.2%. Time point meaning: after trial treatment. This sample's treatment: LDRT plus nivolumab, ipilimumab, low-dose cyclophosphamide and aspirin (RACIN trial).

The sample was PBMCs, taken after low-dose radiotherapy plus immunotherapy. The clonotype comes from a male donor with rectosigmoid adenocarcinoma. The chain links TRBV19 to TRBJ1-3; D is undetermined. CDR3 amino acids: CASRNSIFSGNTIYF. The CDR3 bases are TGTGCCAGTAGGAACAGCATTTTCTCTGGAAACACCATATATTTT.